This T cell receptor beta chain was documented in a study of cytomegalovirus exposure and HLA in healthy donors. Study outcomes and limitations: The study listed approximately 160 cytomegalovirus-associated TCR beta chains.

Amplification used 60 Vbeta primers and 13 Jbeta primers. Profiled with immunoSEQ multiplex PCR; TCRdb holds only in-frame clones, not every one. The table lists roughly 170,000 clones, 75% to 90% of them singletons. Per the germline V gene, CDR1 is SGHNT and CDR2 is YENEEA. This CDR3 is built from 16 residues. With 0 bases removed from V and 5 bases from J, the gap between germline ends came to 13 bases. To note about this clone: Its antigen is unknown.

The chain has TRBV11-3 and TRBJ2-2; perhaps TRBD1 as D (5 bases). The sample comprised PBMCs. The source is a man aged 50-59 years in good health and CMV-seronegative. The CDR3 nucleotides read TGTGCCAGCAGCTTAGAGACGGCAGGGCTAACCGGGGAGCTGTTTTTT. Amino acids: CASSLETAGLTGELFF.